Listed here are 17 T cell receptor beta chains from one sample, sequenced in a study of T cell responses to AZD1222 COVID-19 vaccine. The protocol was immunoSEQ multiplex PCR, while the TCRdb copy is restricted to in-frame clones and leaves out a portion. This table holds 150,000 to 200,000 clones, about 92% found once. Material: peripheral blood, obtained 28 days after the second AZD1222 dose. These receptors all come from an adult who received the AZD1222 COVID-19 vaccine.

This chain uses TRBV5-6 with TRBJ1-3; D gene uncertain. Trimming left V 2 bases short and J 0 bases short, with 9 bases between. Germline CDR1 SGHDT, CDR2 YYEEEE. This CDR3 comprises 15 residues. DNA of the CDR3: TGTGCCAGCAGCTTCTTGCCATCCTCTGGAAACACCATATATTTT. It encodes CASSFLPSSGNTIYF. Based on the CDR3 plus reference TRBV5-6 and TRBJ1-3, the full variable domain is DAGVTQSPTHLIKTRGQQVTLRCSPKSGHDTVSWYQQALGQGPQFIFQYYEEEERQRGNFPDRFSGHQFPNYSSELNVNALLLGDSALYLCASSFLPSSGNTIYFGEGSWLTVV.

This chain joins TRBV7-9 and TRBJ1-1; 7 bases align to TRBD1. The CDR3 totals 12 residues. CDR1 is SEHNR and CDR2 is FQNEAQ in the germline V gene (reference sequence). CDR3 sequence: CAWTGMNTEAFF. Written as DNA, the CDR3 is TGTGCTTGGACAGGCATGAACACTGAAGCTTTCTTT.

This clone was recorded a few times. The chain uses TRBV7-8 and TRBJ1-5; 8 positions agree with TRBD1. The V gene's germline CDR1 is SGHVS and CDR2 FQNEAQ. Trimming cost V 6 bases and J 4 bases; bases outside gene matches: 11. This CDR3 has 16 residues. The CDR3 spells CASSSQGAEINQPQHF. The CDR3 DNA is TGTGCCAGCAGTAGCCAGGGGGCTGAGATAAATCAGCCCCAGCATTTT.

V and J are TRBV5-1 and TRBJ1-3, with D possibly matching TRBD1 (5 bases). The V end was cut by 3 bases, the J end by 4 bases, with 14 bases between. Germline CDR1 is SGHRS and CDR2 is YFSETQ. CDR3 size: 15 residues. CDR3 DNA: TGCGCCAGCAGCTCCCAGGGAGGGCCCGGAAACACCATATATTTT. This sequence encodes CASSSQGGPGNTIYF.

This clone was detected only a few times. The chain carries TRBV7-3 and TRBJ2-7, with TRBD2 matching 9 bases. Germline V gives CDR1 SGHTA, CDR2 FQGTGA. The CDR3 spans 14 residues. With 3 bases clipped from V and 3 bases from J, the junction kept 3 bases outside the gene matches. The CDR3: CASSLLAGNYEQYF. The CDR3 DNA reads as TGTGCCAGCAGCTTGCTAGCGGGGAACTACGAGCAGTACTTC. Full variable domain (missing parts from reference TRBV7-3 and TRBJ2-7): GAGVSQTPSNKVTEKGKYVELRCDPISGHTALYWYRQSLGQGPEFLIYFQGTGAADDSGLPNDRFFAVRPEGSVSTLKIQRTERGDSAVYLCASSLLAGNYEQYFGPGTRLTVT.

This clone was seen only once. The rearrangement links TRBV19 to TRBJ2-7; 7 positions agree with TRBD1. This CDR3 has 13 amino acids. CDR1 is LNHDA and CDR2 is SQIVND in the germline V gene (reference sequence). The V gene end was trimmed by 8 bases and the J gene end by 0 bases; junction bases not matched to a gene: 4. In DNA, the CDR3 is TGTGCCAGTTCGACAGGGACCTCCTACGAGCAGTACTTC. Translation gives CASSTGTSYEQYF. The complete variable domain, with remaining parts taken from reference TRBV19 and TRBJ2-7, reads DGGITQSPKYLFRKEGQNVTLSCEQNLNHDAMYWYRQDPGQGLRLIYYSQIVNDFQKGDIAEGYSVSREKKESFPLTVTSAQKNPTAFYLCASSTGTSYEQYFGPGTRLTVT.

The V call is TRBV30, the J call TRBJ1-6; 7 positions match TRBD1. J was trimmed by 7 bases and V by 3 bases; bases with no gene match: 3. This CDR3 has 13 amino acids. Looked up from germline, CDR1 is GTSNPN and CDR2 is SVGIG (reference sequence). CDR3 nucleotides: TGTGCCTGGAGGGACAGGATCAATTCACCCCTCCACTTT. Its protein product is CAWRDRINSPLHF.

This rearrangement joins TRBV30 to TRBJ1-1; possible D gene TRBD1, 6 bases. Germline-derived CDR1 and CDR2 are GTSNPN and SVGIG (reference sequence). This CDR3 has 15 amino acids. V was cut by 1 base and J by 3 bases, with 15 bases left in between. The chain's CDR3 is CAWSDGGLGHTEAFF. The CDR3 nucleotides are TGTGCCTGGAGTGATGGGGGCTTGGGGCACACTGAAGCTTTCTTT.

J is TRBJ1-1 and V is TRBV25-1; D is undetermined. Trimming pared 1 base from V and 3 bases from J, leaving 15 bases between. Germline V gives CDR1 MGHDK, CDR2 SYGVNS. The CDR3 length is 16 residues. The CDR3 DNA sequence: TGTGCCAGCAGTGAATGGGGAGGTCAGCGGGACACTGAAGCTTTCTTT. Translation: CASSEWGGQRDTEAFF.

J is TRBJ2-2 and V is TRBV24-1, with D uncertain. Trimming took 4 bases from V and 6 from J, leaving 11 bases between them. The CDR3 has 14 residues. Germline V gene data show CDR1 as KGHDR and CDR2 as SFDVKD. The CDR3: CATSDLPGAGELFF. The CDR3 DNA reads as TGTGCCACCAGTGACCTCCCCGGCGCCGGGGAGCTGTTTTTT.

CDR3 loop: CASSQERDQPQHF. The DNA of the CDR3 is TGCGCCAGCAGCCAAGAAAGGGATCAGCCCCAGCATTTT. The rearrangement joins TRBV4-3 to TRBJ1-5; D remains unclear. This CDR3 region has 13 residues. Germline V lookup: CDR1 LGHNA, CDR2 YSLEER. V shed 0 bases and J shed 5 bases, with 5 bases lying between them.

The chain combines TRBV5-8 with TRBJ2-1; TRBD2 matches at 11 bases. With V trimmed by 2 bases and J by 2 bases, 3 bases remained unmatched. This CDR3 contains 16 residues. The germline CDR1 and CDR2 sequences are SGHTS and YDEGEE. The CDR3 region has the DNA TGTGCCAGCAGCTTTTTTAGCGGGAGGGCCTACAATGAGCAGTTCTTC. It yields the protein CASSFFSGRAYNEQFF.

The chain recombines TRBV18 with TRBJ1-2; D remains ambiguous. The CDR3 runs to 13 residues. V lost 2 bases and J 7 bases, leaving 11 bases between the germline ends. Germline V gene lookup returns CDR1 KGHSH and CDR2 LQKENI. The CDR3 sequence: CASSPGGFGGYTF. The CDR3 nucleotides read TGTGCCAGCTCACCAGGAGGTTTTGGTGGCTACACCTTC.

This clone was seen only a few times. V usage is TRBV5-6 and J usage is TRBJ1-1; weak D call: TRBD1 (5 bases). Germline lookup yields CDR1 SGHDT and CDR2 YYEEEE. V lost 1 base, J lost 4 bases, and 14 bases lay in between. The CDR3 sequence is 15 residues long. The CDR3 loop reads CASSLSPHDSTEAFF. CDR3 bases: TGTGCCAGCAGCTTGTCTCCCCATGACAGCACTGAAGCTTTCTTT.

The CDR3, as DNA: TGTGCCAGCAGTTTACCCCATGGGGGGGGGCAATATGGCTACACCTTC. Residues: CASSLPHGGGQYGYTF. J is TRBJ1-2 and V is TRBV28; D possibly corresponds to TRBD1 (6 bases). CDR3 length equals 16 residues. V lost 2 bases to trimming and J lost 5 bases, with 18 bases between them. From germline, CDR1 is MDHEN and CDR2 SYDVKM.

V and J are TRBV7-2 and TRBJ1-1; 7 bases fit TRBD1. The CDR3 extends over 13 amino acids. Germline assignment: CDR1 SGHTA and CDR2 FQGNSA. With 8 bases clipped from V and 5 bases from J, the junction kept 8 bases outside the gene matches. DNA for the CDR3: TGTGCCAGCGGGCAGGACAGGAGGACTGAAGCTTTCTTT. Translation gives CASGQDRRTEAFF.

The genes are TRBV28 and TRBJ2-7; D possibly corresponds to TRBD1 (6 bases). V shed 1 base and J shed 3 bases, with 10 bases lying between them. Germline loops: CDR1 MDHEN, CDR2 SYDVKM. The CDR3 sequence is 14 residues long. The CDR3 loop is CASSLSVRGYEQYF. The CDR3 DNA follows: TGTGCCAGCAGTTTATCGGTCAGGGGCTACGAGCAGTACTTC.